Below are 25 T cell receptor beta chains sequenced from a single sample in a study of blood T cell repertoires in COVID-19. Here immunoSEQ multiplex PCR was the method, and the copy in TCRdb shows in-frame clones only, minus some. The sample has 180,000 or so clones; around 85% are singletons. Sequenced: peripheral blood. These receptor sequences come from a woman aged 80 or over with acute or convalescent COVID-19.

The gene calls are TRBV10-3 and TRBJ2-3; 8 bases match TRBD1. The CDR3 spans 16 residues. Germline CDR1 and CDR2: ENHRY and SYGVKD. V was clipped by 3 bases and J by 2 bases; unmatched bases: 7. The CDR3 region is CAISDAGQGYTDTQYF. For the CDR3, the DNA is TGTGCCATCAGTGATGCCGGACAGGGTTACACAGATACGCAGTATTTT.

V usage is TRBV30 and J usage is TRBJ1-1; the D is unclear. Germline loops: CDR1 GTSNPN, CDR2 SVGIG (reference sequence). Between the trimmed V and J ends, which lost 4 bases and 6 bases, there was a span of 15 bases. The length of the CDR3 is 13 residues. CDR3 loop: CAWTPGVRAEAFF. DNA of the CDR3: TGTGCCTGGACTCCCGGGGTTCGGGCTGAAGCTTTCTTT.

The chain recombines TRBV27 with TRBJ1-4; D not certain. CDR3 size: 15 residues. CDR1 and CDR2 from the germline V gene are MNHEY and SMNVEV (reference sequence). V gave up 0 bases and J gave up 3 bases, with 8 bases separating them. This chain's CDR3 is CASSLSGEANEKLFF. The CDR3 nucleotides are TGTGCCAGCAGTTTATCTGGGGAGGCTAATGAAAAACTGTTTTTT. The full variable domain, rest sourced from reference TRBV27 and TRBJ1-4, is EAQVTQNPRYLITVTGKKLTVTCSQNMNHEYMSWYRQDPGLGLRQIYYSMNVEVTDKGDVPEGYKVSRKEKRNFPLILESPSPNQTSLYFCASSLSGEANEKLFFGSGTQLSVL.

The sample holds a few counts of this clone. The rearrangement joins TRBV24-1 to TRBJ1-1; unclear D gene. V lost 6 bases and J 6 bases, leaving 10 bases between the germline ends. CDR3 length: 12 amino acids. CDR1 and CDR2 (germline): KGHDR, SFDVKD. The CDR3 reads CATSSAGAEAFF. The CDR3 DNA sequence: TGTGCCACCAGTTCGGCGGGCGCTGAAGCTTTCTTT.

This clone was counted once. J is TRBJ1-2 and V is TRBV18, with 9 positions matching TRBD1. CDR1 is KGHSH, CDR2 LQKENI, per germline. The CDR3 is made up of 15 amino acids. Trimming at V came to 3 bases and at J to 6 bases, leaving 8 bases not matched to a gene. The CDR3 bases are TGTGCCAGCTCACCGAGCGGAGACAGGGGGAATGGCTACACCTTC. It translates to CASSPSGDRGNGYTF.

CDR3 sequence reads: CASSYGRGITEAFF. The CDR3 nucleotides read TGTGCCAGCAGTTACGGCAGAGGGATCACTGAAGCTTTCTTT. The chain has TRBV27 and TRBJ1-1, with D uncertain. Per germline, CDR1 MNHEY and CDR2 SMNVEV (reference sequence). The CDR3 loop spans 14 amino acids. V dropped 4 bases and J dropped 4 bases, with 13 bases sitting between them.

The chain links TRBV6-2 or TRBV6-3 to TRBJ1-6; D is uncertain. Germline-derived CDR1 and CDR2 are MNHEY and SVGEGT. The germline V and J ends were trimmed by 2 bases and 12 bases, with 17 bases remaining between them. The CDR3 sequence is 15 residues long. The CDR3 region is CASSYQVGGRGPLHF. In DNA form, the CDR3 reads TGTGCCAGCAGTTACCAAGTGGGCGGTCGGGGACCCCTCCACTTT.

The CDR3 DNA sequence: TGTGCCAGCTCCCCTATGGAGGTCCCGGATGGCTACACCTTC. Translating it yields CASSPMEVPDGYTF. The chain joins TRBV18 to TRBJ1-2; the D is unclear. Trimming left V 6 bases short and J 6 bases short, with 17 bases between. Germline V gene sequence: CDR1 KGHSH, CDR2 LQKENI. This CDR3 spans 14 amino acids.

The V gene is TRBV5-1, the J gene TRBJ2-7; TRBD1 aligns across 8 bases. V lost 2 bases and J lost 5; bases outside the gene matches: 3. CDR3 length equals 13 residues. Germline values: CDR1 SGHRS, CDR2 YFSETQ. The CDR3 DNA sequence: TGCGCCAGCAGCTTACAGGGGGACCACGAGCAGTACTTC. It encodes CASSLQGDHEQYF.

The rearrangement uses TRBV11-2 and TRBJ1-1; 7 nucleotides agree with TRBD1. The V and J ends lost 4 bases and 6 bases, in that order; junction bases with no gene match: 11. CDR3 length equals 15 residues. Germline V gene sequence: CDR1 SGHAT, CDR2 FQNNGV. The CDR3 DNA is TGTGCCAGCAGCTCGGGACAGAAAAAAAATTCTGAAGCTTTCTTT. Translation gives CASSSGQKKNSEAFF.

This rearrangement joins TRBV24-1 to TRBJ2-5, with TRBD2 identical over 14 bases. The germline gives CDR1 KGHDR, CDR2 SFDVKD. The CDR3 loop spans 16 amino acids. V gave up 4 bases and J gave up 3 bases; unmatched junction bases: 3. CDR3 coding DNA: TGTGCCACCAGTGACTCGGGACTAGCGGGAGAAGAGACCCAGTACTTC. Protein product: CATSDSGLAGEETQYF.

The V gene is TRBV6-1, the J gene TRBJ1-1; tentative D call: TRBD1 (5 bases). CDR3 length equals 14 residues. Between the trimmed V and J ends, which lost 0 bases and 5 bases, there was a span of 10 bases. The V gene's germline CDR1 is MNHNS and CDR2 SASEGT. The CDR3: CASSEAGQGTEAFF. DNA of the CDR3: TGTGCCAGCAGTGAAGCGGGGCAGGGAACTGAAGCTTTCTTT.

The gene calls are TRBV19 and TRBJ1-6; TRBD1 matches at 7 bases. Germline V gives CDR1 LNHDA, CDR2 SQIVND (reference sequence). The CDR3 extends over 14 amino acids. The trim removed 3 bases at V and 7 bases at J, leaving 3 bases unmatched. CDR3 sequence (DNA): TGTGCCAGTAGTATGACAGGGCGCAATTCACCCCTCCACTTT. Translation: CASSMTGRNSPLHF.

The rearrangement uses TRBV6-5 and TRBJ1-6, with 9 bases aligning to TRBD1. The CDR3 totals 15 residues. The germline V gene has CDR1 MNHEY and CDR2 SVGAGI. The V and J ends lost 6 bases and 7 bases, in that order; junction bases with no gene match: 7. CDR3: CASSLQGAPNSPLHF. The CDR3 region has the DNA TGTGCCAGCAGCCTACAGGGGGCGCCCAATTCACCCCTCCACTTT.

CDR3 region: CSVEKSGGGETQYF. The CDR3 DNA follows: TGCAGCGTTGAAAAGTCGGGGGGTGGGGAGACCCAGTACTTC. The rearrangement links TRBV29-1 to TRBJ2-5, with TRBD2 identical over 7 bases. The germline gives CDR1 SQVTM, CDR2 ANQGSEA. V lost 2 bases, J lost 5 bases, and 8 bases stayed unmatched. CDR3 length: 14 amino acids.

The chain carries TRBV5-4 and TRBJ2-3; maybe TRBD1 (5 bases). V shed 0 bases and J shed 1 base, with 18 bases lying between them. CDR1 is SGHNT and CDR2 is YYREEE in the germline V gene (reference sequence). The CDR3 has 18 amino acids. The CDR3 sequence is CASSLEGRRQRGTDTQYF. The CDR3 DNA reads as TGTGCCAGCAGCTTGGAGGGGCGCAGGCAGAGAGGCACAGATACGCAGTATTTT.

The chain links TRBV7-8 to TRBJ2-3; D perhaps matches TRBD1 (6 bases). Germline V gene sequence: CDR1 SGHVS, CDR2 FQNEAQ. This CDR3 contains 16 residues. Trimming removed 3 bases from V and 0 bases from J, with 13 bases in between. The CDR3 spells CASSLWQGSSTDTQYF. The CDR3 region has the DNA TGTGCCAGCAGCTTGTGGCAGGGGTCTAGCACAGATACGCAGTATTTT.

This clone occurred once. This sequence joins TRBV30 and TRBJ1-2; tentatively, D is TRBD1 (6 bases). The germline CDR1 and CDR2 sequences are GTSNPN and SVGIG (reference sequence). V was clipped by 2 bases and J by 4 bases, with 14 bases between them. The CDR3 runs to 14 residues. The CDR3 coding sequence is TGTGCCTGGAGTATAGGGGGAGACGGCTATGGCTACACCTTC. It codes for CAWSIGGDGYGYTF.

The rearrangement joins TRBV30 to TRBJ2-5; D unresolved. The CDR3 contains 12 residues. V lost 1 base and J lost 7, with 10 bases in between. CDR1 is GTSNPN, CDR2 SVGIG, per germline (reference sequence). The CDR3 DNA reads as TGTGCCTGGAGTGCCCAAGTCGGGACCCAGTACTTC. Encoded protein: CAWSAQVGTQYF.

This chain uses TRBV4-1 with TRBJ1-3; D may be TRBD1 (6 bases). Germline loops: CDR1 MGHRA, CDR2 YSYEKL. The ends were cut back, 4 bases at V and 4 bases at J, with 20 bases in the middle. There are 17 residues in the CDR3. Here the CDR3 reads CASSLTRYREKGNTIYF. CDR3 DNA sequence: TGCGCCAGCAGCCTCACCCGGTACAGGGAAAAAGGAAACACCATATATTTT.

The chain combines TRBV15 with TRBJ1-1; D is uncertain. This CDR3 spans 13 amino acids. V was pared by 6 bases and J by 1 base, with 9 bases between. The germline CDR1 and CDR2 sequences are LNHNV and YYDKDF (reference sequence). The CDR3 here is CATRGGWNTEAFF. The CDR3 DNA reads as TGTGCCACCAGGGGAGGATGGAACACTGAAGCTTTCTTT.

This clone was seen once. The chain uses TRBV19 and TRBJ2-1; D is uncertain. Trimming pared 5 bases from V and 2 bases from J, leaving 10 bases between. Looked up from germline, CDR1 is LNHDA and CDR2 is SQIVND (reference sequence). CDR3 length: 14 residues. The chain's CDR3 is CASSRGGTYNEQFF. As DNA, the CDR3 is TGTGCCAGTAGTCGAGGTGGAACCTACAATGAGCAGTTCTTC.

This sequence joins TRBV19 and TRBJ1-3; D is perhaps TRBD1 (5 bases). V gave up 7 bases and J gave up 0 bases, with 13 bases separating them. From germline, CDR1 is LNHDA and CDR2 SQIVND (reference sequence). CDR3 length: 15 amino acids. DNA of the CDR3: TGTGCCAGTAACCCACAGGTTCACTCTGGAAACACCATATATTTT. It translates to CASNPQVHSGNTIYF.

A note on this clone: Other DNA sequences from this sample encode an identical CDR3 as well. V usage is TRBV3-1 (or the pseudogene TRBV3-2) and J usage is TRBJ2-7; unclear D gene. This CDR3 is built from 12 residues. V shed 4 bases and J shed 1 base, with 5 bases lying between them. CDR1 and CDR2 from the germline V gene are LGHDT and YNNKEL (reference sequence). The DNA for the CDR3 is TGTGCCAGCAGCCTCTCGTCCTACGAGCAGTACTTC. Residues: CASSLSSYEQYF.

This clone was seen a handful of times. The CDR3 protein is CASSETGGRGNSPLHF. CDR3 nucleotide sequence: TGTGCCAGCAGTGAAACGGGGGGCAGAGGTAATTCACCCCTCCACTTT. V gene TRBV25-1 combines with J gene TRBJ1-6; possible D gene TRBD1, 6 bases. The V gene's germline CDR1 is MGHDK and CDR2 SYGVNS. Deletions cut 2 bases from V and 6 bases from J, with 14 bases between. The CDR3 totals 16 residues.